The present T cell receptor beta chain was sequenced within a study of T-cell memory formation after mild COVID-19. Broader study findings: For contracting clones, CD4+ ones sat mainly in CM and EM, CD8+ in EMRA.

To note about this clonotype: The antigen remains undetermined.

5'RACE primed at constant segments yielded TCR alpha and TCR beta cDNA libraries bearing sample barcodes and UMIs. TCRdb re-derived calls from the 5' RACE reads in MiXCR, one entry per CDR3 protein. The sample holds about 500,000 distinct CDR3 sequences, over 20% seen once. Trimming removed 0 bases from V and 10 bases from J, with 10 bases in between. The CDR3 runs to 14 residues. CDR1 is MGHRA, CDR2 YSYEKL, per germline. This sequence originates from an adult woman who had mild COVID-19 (a few samples of this study predate the infection). Cell type and time point are not known. The sample was PBMCs or a T cell subset sorted from them (not recorded which). This chain uses TRBV4-1 with TRBJ1-6, with a weak D call TRBD1 (6 bases). CDR3 sequence: CASSQEQGSSPLHF. The CDR3 DNA follows: TGCGCCAGCAGCCAAGAACAGGGATCATCACCCCTCCACTTT.